This is a list of T cell receptor beta chains from one sample in a study of shared clonotypes between healthy human individuals. Sequenced by immunoSEQ multiplex PCR; TCRdb stores in-frame clones only, minus some. In the table there are a few million clones, 93% of which are singletons. Sequenced input: naive CD4+ T cells from PBMCs. These receptors all stem from a man aged 18 to 30 in good health. Some clones in this sample may be carry-over from other donors' samples. CDR3s include the opening cysteine and the closing phenylalanine or tryptophan. Fields, in order: CDR3 DNA, CDR3 protein, D gene, J gene, V gene, clone size. The D gene is left open where the match is weak. Size values are once, few and many counts, or a class for expanded clones, and some rows have none.

TGTGCCAGCAGCCCCGAGGGACAGTCCAAGCAGTACTTC CASSPEGQSKQYF TRBD1 TRBJ2-7 TRBV11-1 NA
TGCGCCAGCAGCTCAACCGCGACTAGTAAGAAGCAGTTCTTC CASSSTATSKKQFF NA TRBJ2-1 TRBV5-1 NA
TGCAGCGTCGGACAGTTAACTAATGAAAAACTGTTTTTT CSVGQLTNEKLFF NA TRBJ1-4 TRBV29-1 NA
TGTGCCAGCAGTCCCCAAAGAACCTATGGCTACACCTTC CASSPQRTYGYTF NA TRBJ1-2 TRBV6-5 NA
TGTGCCAGCAGTTTAAGCGGGGGCCTTCTTTACGAGCAGTACTTC CASSLSGGLLYEQYF TRBD2 TRBJ2-7 TRBV28 NA
TGTGCCAGTAGTAGGACCGGGACTAGAGAAGAGACCCAGTACTTC CASSRTGTREETQYF TRBD2 TRBJ2-5 TRBV19 NA
TGTGCCAGCGGGGACAGGGGGCTGGCCGGAAACACCATATATTTT CASGDRGLAGNTIYF TRBD1 TRBJ1-3 TRBV2 NA
TGTGCCAGCAGCCAAGGACCCCAAGAGACCCAGTACTTC CASSQGPQETQYF NA TRBJ2-5 TRBV11-2 NA
TGTGCCAGCAGTGAACAGGGGGTTATCTACGAGCAGTACTTC CASSEQGVIYEQYF TRBD1 TRBJ2-7 TRBV2 NA
TGTGCCAGCAGTTTCTTTAGGTTCATGAACACTGAAGCTTTCTTT CASSFFRFMNTEAFF NA TRBJ1-1 TRBV28 NA
TGTGCCAGCTCTCTAGCGGGGTCCTACGAGCAGTACTTC CASSLAGSYEQYF TRBD2 TRBJ2-7 TRBV18 NA
TGTGCCAGCAGCTTGGTCTATCGGGGAAGCTATGGCTACACCTTC CASSLVYRGSYGYTF NA TRBJ1-2 TRBV5-6 NA
TGTGCCAGCACCCCGACTAGCGGGAGGCGAGGGGCAGAGACCCAGTACTTC CASTPTSGRRGAETQYF TRBD2 TRBJ2-5 TRBV11-2 NA
TGTGCCAGCAGAGCCCTCGGGCAGGGGTACACCCAGTACTTC CASRALGQGYTQYF NA TRBJ2-5 TRBV27 NA
TGTGCCAGCAGCTCGGGACAGGCCCCCAATCAGCCCCAGCATTTT CASSSGQAPNQPQHF TRBD1 TRBJ1-5 TRBV6-5 NA
TGTGCCAGCAGTTTATCGGAGTTATTCTATGGAAACACCATATATTTT CASSLSELFYGNTIYF NA TRBJ1-3 TRBV28 NA
TGTGCCAGCCCCCGGACAGGGTTGAACACTGAAGCTTTCTTT CASPRTGLNTEAFF TRBD1 TRBJ1-1 TRBV2 NA
TGCAGCCCCCACAGCAGCAATGAGCAGTTCTTC CSPHSSNEQFF NA TRBJ2-1 TRBV20-1 NA
TGTGCCAGCAGTTGTTCCACATGGGGAACCTCTGGAAACACCATATATTTT CASSCSTWGTSGNTIYF NA TRBJ1-3 TRBV11-3 NA
TGTGCCAGTAGCCTAACTAGGGACACTGAAGCTTTCTTT CASSLTRDTEAFF NA TRBJ1-1 TRBV19 NA
TGCGCCAGCAGCCAAGATCCAGCCGCCTCCTACGAGCAGTACTTC CASSQDPAASYEQYF NA TRBJ2-7 TRBV4-1 NA
TGTGCCAGCACTGAAACCGGGACAGTTAATGAAAAACTGTTTTTT CASTETGTVNEKLFF TRBD1 TRBJ1-4 TRBV6-1 NA
TGTGCCAGCAGCCTAGACAGGGGAACCGGGGAGCTGTTTTTT CASSLDRGTGELFF TRBD1 TRBJ2-2 TRBV7-2 NA
TGTGCCAGCAGTGAAGGGCACAATAGCAATCAGCCCCAGCATTTT CASSEGHNSNQPQHF NA TRBJ1-5 TRBV2 NA
TGTGCCAGCAGCGGGCGACAGGGGATGAATTACAATGAGCAGTTCTTC CASSGRQGMNYNEQFF TRBD1 TRBJ2-1 TRBV7-9 NA
TGTGCCAGCAGTTACTCGTGGGCCACGAACACCGGGGAGCTGTTTTTT CASSYSWATNTGELFF NA TRBJ2-2 TRBV6-5 NA
TGCGCCAGCAGCTTGCGGACTAATGAAAAACTGTTTTTT CASSLRTNEKLFF NA TRBJ1-4 TRBV5-1 NA
TGCGCCAGCAGCAGGGGGGGTGCAACTAATGAAAAACTGTTTTTT CASSRGGATNEKLFF NA TRBJ1-4 TRBV4-1 NA
TGTGCCAGCAGCCCCGCCCGGACCGCTGGCTACACCTTC CASSPARTAGYTF NA TRBJ1-2 TRBV5-4 NA
TGTGCCAGCAGTTTATTTGGGGGTTCCTACGAGCAGTACTTC CASSLFGGSYEQYF NA TRBJ2-7 TRBV28 once
TGTGCCAGCGCTGCGCCTGGCAGGGAACAAGAGACCCAGTACTTC CASAAPGREQETQYF NA TRBJ2-5 TRBV6-1 NA
TGTGCCAGCAGCCCTCTGGGGTCCTACAATGAGCAGTTCTTC CASSPLGSYNEQFF NA TRBJ2-1 TRBV9 NA
TGTGCCAGCAGCGATCAAGGGGGCGTAAAGCCCCAGCATTTT CASSDQGGVKPQHF TRBD1 TRBJ1-5 TRBV7-2 NA
TGCAGCCTGCGCCAGGTCAATGAGCAGTTCTTC CSLRQVNEQFF NA TRBJ2-1 TRBV29-1 NA
TGTGCCAGCAGTGGGGGGGGACAGATCTACAATGAGCAGTTCTTC CASSGGGQIYNEQFF NA TRBJ2-1 TRBV2 NA
TGTGCCAGCAGCGTTTCCGAGGGAGAGGCGGAGACCCAGTACTTC CASSVSEGEAETQYF NA TRBJ2-5 TRBV9 NA
TGTGCCAGCAGCTTGTTCTCAGGGGATGCTTTCTTT CASSLFSGDAFF NA TRBJ1-1 TRBV7-9 NA
TGTGCCAGCAGTTCGGGACAGTTGAGCTCCTACGAGCAGTACTTC CASSSGQLSSYEQYF TRBD1 TRBJ2-7 TRBV28 NA